Sequencing of this TCR beta chain was carried out in a study of Ad26.COV2.S vaccination and SARS-CoV-2 variants. Overall study findings and caveats: Total T cell responses were possibly underestimated by TCR breadth and depth analyses. Ad26.COV2.S recipients had broader spike-specific TCRs (P = 0.0014).

The repertoire was sequenced with immunoSEQ multiplex PCR; TCRdb's copy has only in-frame clones and lacks some. The top ten hold approximately 5.9% of the sample, which has about 350,000 clones, about 85% seen once. Sample treatment: over 15 received Ad26.COV2.S at low or high dose, single or two shots; about 5 received placebo; per-sample allocation not given. On day 63 after the first injection, vaccine and placebo recipients gave samples. In regard to this clone: Its matching antigen is unknown.

The V gene end was trimmed by 5 bases and the J gene end by 6 bases; junction bases not matched to a gene: 11. Germline assignment: CDR1 SGHNT and CDR2 YENEEA. CDR3 length: 17 amino acids. The sequence was collected from a person aged 18-65 years who received the Ad26.COV2.S COVID-19 vaccine or a placebo. The chain couples TRBV11-3 to TRBJ2-3; TRBD2 matches at 13 bases. Specimen: peripheral blood, collected in a trial of Ad26.COV2.S vaccine versus placebo. This chain's CDR3 is CASSPRLGLAGWDTQYF. In nucleotides, the CDR3 is TGTGCCAGCAGCCCACGACTGGGACTAGCGGGATGGGATACGCAGTATTTT.